A single sample gave rise to the 30 T cell receptor beta chains below, sequenced in a study of Ad26.COV2.S vaccination and SARS-CoV-2 variants. The table came from immunoSEQ multiplex PCR; TCRdb's copy has only in-frame clones and leaves some out. The table records a few hundred thousand clones, approximately 87% of them present only once. Sample treatment: roughly 18 received Ad26.COV2.S at low or high dose, single or two shots; 5 received placebo; per-sample allocation not given. The study sampled participants on day 63 after the first vaccine or placebo injection. The specimen was peripheral blood, collected in a trial of Ad26.COV2.S vaccine versus placebo. These receptors came from a person aged 18 to 59 who received the Ad26.COV2.S COVID-19 vaccine or a placebo.

J is TRBJ1-2 and V is TRBV9; 8 bases align to TRBD1. The length of the CDR3 is 11 residues. The V gene's germline CDR1 is SGDLS and CDR2 YYNGEE. V lost 3 bases, J lost 8 bases, and 0 bases stayed unmatched. CDR3 loop: CASSAGGGYTF. In nucleotides, the CDR3 is TGTGCCAGCAGCGCAGGGGGCGGCTACACCTTC.

This chain joins TRBV4-3 and TRBJ2-5; D unclear. This CDR3 contains 13 residues. Per the germline V gene, CDR1 is LGHNA and CDR2 is YSLEER. V lost 4 bases, J lost 7 bases, and 13 bases lay in between. CDR3 bases: TGCGCCAGCAGCCCTTTAGTGGGCGGGACCCAGTACTTC. Residues: CASSPLVGGTQYF.

The table lists this clone with a few counts. The chain joins TRBV6-4 to TRBJ1-2; 9 bases align to TRBD1. The CDR3 is 16 residues long. With 0 bases clipped from V and 8 bases from J, the junction kept 10 bases outside the gene matches. Germline CDR1 reads MRHNA; CDR2 reads SNTAGT. CDR3 protein: CASSDSRDRDEGGYTF. CDR3 DNA sequence: TGTGCCAGCAGTGACTCTAGGGACAGGGATGAGGGAGGCTACACCTTC.

The chain links TRBV14 to TRBJ2-7; 8 positions match TRBD2. The CDR3 runs to 18 residues. V gave up 1 base and J gave up 0 bases; unmatched junction bases: 11. From germline, CDR1 is SGHDN and CDR2 FVKESK. The DNA of the CDR3 is TGTGCCAGCAGCCAAGTTTTGGGCGGGGGGTCCTCCTCCTACGAGCAGTACTTC. This gives the protein CASSQVLGGGSSSYEQYF.

The chain employs TRBV19 and TRBJ1-5, with D uncertain. CDR1 is LNHDA and CDR2 is SQIVND in the germline V gene (reference sequence). The CDR3 runs to 14 residues. V gave up 4 bases and J gave up 6 bases, with 13 bases separating them. CDR3: CASSTEVVSQPQHF. The CDR3 DNA reads TGTGCCAGTAGTACGGAAGTGGTCTCTCAGCCCCAGCATTTT.

The chain combines TRBV5-6 with TRBJ1-1, with D possibly matching TRBD1 (5 bases). The V end lost 0 bases, the J end lost 8 bases, and 11 bases lay between the germline ends. Looked up from germline, CDR1 is SGHDT and CDR2 is YYEEEE. The CDR3 sequence is 13 residues long. The CDR3 nucleotides read TGTGCCAGCAGCTTGGCTTGGGGCCCCGAAGCTTTCTTT. It codes for CASSLAWGPEAFF.

This clone was detected once. The chain is built from TRBV7-9 and TRBJ2-1; 15 bases map to TRBD2. CDR1 SEHNR and CDR2 FQNEAQ come from the germline V gene (reference sequence). The trim removed 3 bases at V and 1 base at J, leaving 1 base unmatched. The CDR3 is 17 amino acids. CDR3 sequence: CASSFGLAGGSYNEQFF. CDR3 sequence (DNA): TGTGCCAGCAGCTTCGGACTAGCGGGGGGGTCCTACAATGAGCAGTTCTTC.

CDR3 region: CASSMRGQGTWDSNQPQHF. CDR3 coding DNA: TGTGCCAGTAGTATGAGGGGACAGGGGACGTGGGATAGCAATCAGCCCCAGCATTTT. The V and J genes are TRBV19 and TRBJ1-5; 10 positions match TRBD1. The ends lost 3 bases at V and 0 bases at J; junction bases unmatched: 11. Germline CDR1 is LNHDA and CDR2 is SQIVND (reference sequence). The CDR3 consists of 19 residues.

CDR3 sequence reads: CASSLVLQDTEAFF. CDR3 nucleotide sequence: TGTGCCAGCAGCTTAGTATTACAAGACACTGAAGCTTTCTTT. The rearrangement links TRBV7-2 to TRBJ1-1; no clear D. The CDR3 extends over 14 amino acids. Trimming pared 1 base from V and 3 bases from J, leaving 9 bases between. Germline V lookup: CDR1 SGHTA, CDR2 FQGNSA.

The V and J genes are TRBV7-2 and TRBJ1-6; possible D gene TRBD1, 5 bases. V was trimmed by 5 bases and J by 6 bases, leaving 14 bases between them. CDR3 length equals 15 residues. The germline V gene encodes CDR1 SGHTA and CDR2 FQGNSA. The CDR3 protein is CASSVPQGRNSPLHF. CDR3 DNA sequence: TGTGCCAGCAGCGTGCCCCAGGGACGTAATTCACCCCTCCACTTT.

The chain is built from TRBV4-1 and TRBJ1-4; D remains unclear. The germline V and J ends were trimmed by 0 bases and 0 bases, with 11 bases remaining between them. Germline CDR1 is MGHRA and CDR2 is YSYEKL. The length of the CDR3 is 17 residues. CDR3 sequence: CASSQDPGLTTNEKLFF. CDR3 coding DNA: TGCGCCAGCAGCCAAGATCCCGGACTTACAACTAATGAAAAACTGTTTTTT.

This chain links TRBV10-1 with TRBJ2-5, with no clear D. V was pared by 8 bases and J by 2 bases, with 9 bases between. Germline V gene lookup returns CDR1 WNHNN and CDR2 SYGVQD (reference sequence). The CDR3 runs to 12 residues. CDR3 coding DNA: TGCGCCAGCGGATTTAGTCAAGAGACCCAGTACTTC. Protein product: CASGFSQETQYF.

This chain uses TRBV28 with TRBJ2-7; 8 bases match TRBD1. V was pared by 3 bases and J by 6 bases, with 10 bases of the junction left unmatched. This CDR3 region has 15 residues. Germline lookup yields CDR1 MDHEN and CDR2 SYDVKM. The DNA of the CDR3 is TGTGCCAGCAGTTTCTTCGGACAGGGTCTTAGCGAGCAGTACTTC. It is translated as CASSFFGQGLSEQYF.

This chain connects TRBV9 to TRBJ1-6; the D gene is possibly TRBD1 (5 bases). CDR3 size: 14 residues. V lost 0 bases, J lost 5 bases, and 6 bases lay in between. The germline CDR1 and CDR2 sequences are SGDLS and YYNGEE. Here the CDR3 reads CASSVDRNNSPLHF. The CDR3 nucleotides are TGTGCCAGCAGCGTAGACAGGAATAATTCACCCCTCCACTTT.

This clone was observed a single time. The J gene is TRBJ1-1, the V gene TRBV5-6, with D possibly matching TRBD1 (5 bases). The CDR3 runs 14 residues. V was cut by 0 bases and J by 2 bases, with 8 bases left in between. Germline CDR1 is SGHDT and CDR2 is YYEEEE. The CDR3 sequence is CASSLGGANTEAFF. In nucleotides, the CDR3 is TGTGCCAGCAGCTTGGGAGGGGCAAACACTGAAGCTTTCTTT.

The chain combines TRBV6-5 with TRBJ1-4; D may be TRBD1 (5 bases). The CDR3 has 15 amino acids. Between the trimmed V and J ends, which lost 7 bases and 1 base, there was a span of 13 bases. Germline assignment: CDR1 MNHEY and CDR2 SVGAGI. CDR3 region: CASTQGRGTNEKLFF. The CDR3 DNA sequence: TGTGCCAGCACCCAAGGGAGGGGAACTAATGAAAAACTGTTTTTT.

The chain employs TRBV4-1 and TRBJ2-7; 7 bases line up with TRBD1. V was clipped by 4 bases and J by 3 bases; unmatched bases: 12. The CDR3 is 16 amino acids. Germline V lookup: CDR1 MGHRA, CDR2 YSYEKL. CDR3 sequence: CASSRDRDSARYEQYF. DNA for the CDR3: TGCGCCAGCAGCCGAGACCGGGACAGTGCCCGCTACGAGCAGTACTTC.

V usage is TRBV28 and J usage is TRBJ2-5; 8 nucleotides line up with TRBD1. With V trimmed by 10 bases and J by 3 bases, 7 bases remained unmatched. CDR1 and CDR2 (germline): MDHEN, SYDVKM. The CDR3 loop spans 13 amino acids. The CDR3: CAIHRGAEETQYF. CDR3 nucleotides: TGTGCCATCCACAGGGGGGCGGAAGAGACCCAGTACTTC.

V gene TRBV28 combines with J gene TRBJ1-4; 7 bases align to TRBD1. Per the germline V gene, CDR1 is MDHEN and CDR2 is SYDVKM. CDR3 length: 14 amino acids. J gave up 6 bases and V 7 bases, and 8 bases lay outside the gene matches. This CDR3 reads CASTLTGLDEKLFF. Here the CDR3 DNA reads TGTGCCAGCACCCTGACAGGGCTAGATGAAAAACTGTTTTTT.

This clone was recorded a few times. The chain joins TRBV7-9 to TRBJ2-7; D call uncertain. The germline CDR1 and CDR2 sequences are SEHNR and FQNEAQ (reference sequence). Trimming left V 0 bases short and J 5 bases short, with 2 bases between. The CDR3 has 11 residues. In nucleotides, the CDR3 is TGTGCCAGCAGCTTAGCTAACGAGCAGTACTTC. Protein product: CASSLANEQYF.

The rearrangement uses TRBV19 and TRBJ2-7, with 7 bases matching TRBD1. Germline V gene sequence: CDR1 LNHDA, CDR2 SQIVND (reference sequence). The CDR3 spans 15 residues. The V gene end was trimmed by 0 bases and the J gene end by 4 bases; junction bases not matched to a gene: 6. CDR3 loop: CASSIDSGGWYEQYF. The CDR3 DNA reads TGTGCCAGTAGTATAGACTCAGGGGGATGGTACGAGCAGTACTTC. The whole variable domain, filled in from reference TRBV19 and TRBJ2-7, reads DGGITQSPKYLFRKEGQNVTLSCEQNLNHDAMYWYRQDPGQGLRLIYYSQIVNDFQKGDIAEGYSVSREKKESFPLTVTSAQKNPTAFYLCASSIDSGGWYEQYFGPGTRLTVT.

The V and J genes are TRBV28 and TRBJ2-2; D is possibly TRBD2 (6 bases). V was clipped by 5 bases and J by 12 bases, with 19 bases between them. CDR3 size: 14 residues. Germline V gene sequence: CDR1 MDHEN, CDR2 SYDVKM. The CDR3 DNA follows: TGTGCCAGCAGTCTAGGGCAGGGAGGAGGGAAGCTGTTTTTT. This translates into CASSLGQGGGKLFF. The entire variable domain, with the rest obtained from reference TRBV28 and TRBJ2-2, is as follows: DVKVTQSSRYLVKRTGEKVFLECVQDMDHENMFWYRQDPGLGLRLIYFSYDVKMKEKGDIPEGYSVSREKKERFSLILESASTNQTSMYLCASSLGQGGGKLFFGEGSRLTVL.

The chain combines TRBV19 with TRBJ1-3; D uncertain. The V and J ends lost 3 bases and 0 bases respectively, with 9 bases between them. The CDR3 is 15 amino acids. The germline CDR1 and CDR2 sequences are LNHDA and SQIVND (reference sequence). The CDR3 loop is CASSITPGSGNTIYF. CDR3 nucleotide sequence: TGTGCCAGTAGTATCACCCCGGGCTCTGGAAACACCATATATTTT.

The V and J genes are TRBV24-1 and TRBJ1-1; D is uncertain. The CDR3 spans 17 residues. The V gene's germline CDR1 is KGHDR and CDR2 SFDVKD. The V end was cut by 0 bases, the J end by 4 bases, with 17 bases between. DNA of the CDR3: TGTGCCACCAGTGATTTGCAAATCAGAGGGTTCGGCACTGAAGCTTTCTTT. Its translation: CATSDLQIRGFGTEAFF.

J is TRBJ2-7 and V is TRBV6-5; D might be TRBD1 (5 bases). Germline V gene data show CDR1 as MNHEY and CDR2 as SVGAGI. Between the trimmed V and J ends, which lost 2 bases and 6 bases, there was a span of 17 bases. The CDR3 consists of 15 residues. The CDR3 here is CASSYRGASALEQYF. In DNA form, the CDR3 reads TGTGCCAGCAGTTACAGGGGCGCTTCTGCCCTCGAGCAGTACTTC.

This clone was detected only a few times. The chain employs TRBV24-1 and TRBJ1-2; TRBD1 matches 8 bases. J was trimmed by 6 bases and V by 4 bases; bases with no gene match: 3. Germline lookup yields CDR1 KGHDR and CDR2 SFDVKD. This CDR3 comprises 13 residues. The DNA of the CDR3 is TGTGCCACCAGTGAGACAGGGGCCCATGGCTACACCTTC. It codes for CATSETGAHGYTF.

The gene calls are TRBV6-6 and TRBJ1-6; 7 nucleotides match TRBD1. CDR1 MNHNY and CDR2 SVGAGI come from the germline V gene (reference sequence). The CDR3 spans 15 residues. V trimming: 10 bases; J trimming: 5 bases; junction bases outside the gene matches: 11. The CDR3 DNA sequence: TGTGCCACTAAGCTGGGGGGACAGCATAATTCACCCCTCCACTTT. It specifies CATKLGGQHNSPLHF.

This rearrangement joins TRBV5-1 to TRBJ1-1, with 8 bases aligning to TRBD1. The V gene's germline CDR1 is SGHRS and CDR2 YFSETQ. The CDR3 contains 16 residues. J was trimmed by 3 bases and V by 2 bases; bases with no gene match: 9. CDR3 nucleotide sequence: TGCGCCAGCAGCTTCGGCAGGGGGCTAGGGGACACTGAAGCTTTCTTT. This codes for CASSFGRGLGDTEAFF.

The V and J genes are TRBV2 and TRBJ2-3; 9 bases are a match to TRBD1. CDR1 and CDR2 from the germline V gene are SNHLY and FYNNEI. The V segment lost 10 bases and the J segment 4 bases; nucleotides outside the gene matches: 6. This CDR3 is built from 13 residues. DNA for the CDR3: TGTGCCACCGGGACAGGGAGACCAGATACGCAGTATTTT. This sequence encodes CATGTGRPDTQYF.

The V and J genes are TRBV28 and TRBJ1-1; D gene unclear. The germline V gene encodes CDR1 MDHEN and CDR2 SYDVKM. The CDR3 is 15 amino acids. The ends were cut back, 6 bases at V and 3 bases at J, with 17 bases in the middle. The DNA of the CDR3 is TGTGCCAGCAGCCCCAGGTCCAGTTGGTACACTGAAGCTTTCTTT. Translating gives CASSPRSSWYTEAFF.